Each of the 4 T cell receptor beta chains below was sequenced from the same sample in a study of shared clonotypes between healthy human individuals. Sequenced by immunoSEQ multiplex PCR; TCRdb stores in-frame clones only, minus some. The sample consists of roughly 700,000 clones, 80% to 95% of them appearing once. The material sequenced was memory CD8+ T cells from PBMCs. Subset noted: CD45RO+ cells pooled with CCR7-negative TemRA cells. Source of these receptors: a man between 18 and 29 years old in good health. Some clones in this sample may be carry-over from other donors' samples.

The V and J genes are TRBV9 and TRBJ2-5; 9 nucleotides align to TRBD2. The germline gives CDR1 SGDLS, CDR2 YYNGEE. V was pared by 0 bases and J by 4 bases, with 10 bases of the junction left unmatched. The length of the CDR3 is 17 residues. The CDR3 sequence: CASSVGGSGRIGETQYF. CDR3 sequence (DNA): TGTGCCAGCAGCGTAGGGGGTAGCGGGAGAATCGGAGAGACCCAGTACTTC. The full variable domain, rest sourced from reference TRBV9 and TRBJ2-5, is DSGVTQTPKHLITATGQRVTLRCSPRSGDLSVYWYQQSLDQGLQFLIQYYNGEERAKGNILERFSAQQFPDLHSELNLSSLELGDSALYFCASSVGGSGRIGETQYFGPGTRLLVL.

The chain has TRBV7-6 and TRBJ2-3; TRBD1 matches at 10 bases. Germline assignment: CDR1 SGHVS and CDR2 FNYEAQ. CDR3 length: 17 residues. V shed 6 bases and J 3 bases; nucleotides not matched to a gene: 12. CDR3 sequence (DNA): TGTGCCAGCAGTTCTCCCCGGGGACAGGGGAGGACAGATACGCAGTATTTT. It codes for CASSSPRGQGRTDTQYF.

The V call is TRBV7-8, the J call TRBJ2-5; 7 positions match TRBD1. Per germline, CDR1 SGHVS and CDR2 FQNEAQ. J was trimmed by 2 bases and V by 5 bases; bases with no gene match: 8. CDR3 length: 15 amino acids. The CDR3 sequence: CASSIPTGVQETQYF. CDR3 coding DNA: TGTGCCAGCAGCATCCCTACAGGGGTTCAAGAGACCCAGTACTTC.

Note on this clone: Other DNA sequences in the same sample also yield this CDR3. The chain couples TRBV19 to TRBJ1-1; D is perhaps TRBD1 (6 bases). The CDR3 extends over 14 amino acids. The germline V and J ends were trimmed by 3 bases and 4 bases, with 12 bases remaining between them. Per germline, CDR1 LNHDA and CDR2 SQIVND (reference sequence). In DNA, the CDR3 is TGTGCCAGTAGTATTGGGGGGGCACGCACTGAAGCTTTCTTT. It is translated as CASSIGGARTEAFF.